This T cell receptor beta chain was documented in a study of T cells after yellow fever vaccination. Across the study: Researchers used SMART-Seq v4 Ultra Low Input to prepare fractions that had low cell numbers.

There are 13 residues in the CDR3. V was clipped by 5 bases and J by 9 bases, with 14 bases between them. Germline lookup yields CDR1 SEHNR and CDR2 FQNEAQ (reference sequence). Template switching by 5'RACE produced TCR cDNA, adding a universal primer site and UMIs. TCRdb recomputed calls from the 5' RACE reads with MiXCR, one row per CDR3 protein. The table includes 300,000 to 450,000 distinct CDR3 sequences, about 7.8% detected once. This rearrangement joins TRBV7-9 to TRBJ2-1; D unclear. The specimen comprised PBMCs, sampled 35 to 50 days after the first yellow fever vaccination. This clonotype was obtained from a man aged 18 to 30 who received the YFV17D yellow fever vaccine. The CDR3: CASSPQIAREQFF. In DNA form, the CDR3 reads TGTGCCAGCAGCCCCCAAATCGCGCGTGAGCAGTTCTTC.